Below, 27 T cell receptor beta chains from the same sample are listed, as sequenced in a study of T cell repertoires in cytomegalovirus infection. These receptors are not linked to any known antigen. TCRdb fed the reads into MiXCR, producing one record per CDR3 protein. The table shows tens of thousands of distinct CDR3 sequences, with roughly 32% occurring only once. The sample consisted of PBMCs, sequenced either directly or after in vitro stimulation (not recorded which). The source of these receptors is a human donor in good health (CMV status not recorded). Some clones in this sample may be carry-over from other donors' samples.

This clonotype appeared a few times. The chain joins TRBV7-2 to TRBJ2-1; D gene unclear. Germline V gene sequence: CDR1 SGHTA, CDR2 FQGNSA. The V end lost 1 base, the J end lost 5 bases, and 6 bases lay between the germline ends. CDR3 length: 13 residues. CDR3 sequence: CASSLDFDNEQFF. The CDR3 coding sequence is TGTGCCAGCAGCTTAGATTTCGACAATGAGCAGTTCTTC. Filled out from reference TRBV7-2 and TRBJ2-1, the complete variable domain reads GAGVSQSPSNKVTEKGKDVELRCDPISGHTALYWYRQSLGQGLEFLIYFQGNSAPDKSGLPSDRFSAERTGGSVSTLTIQRTQQEDSAVYLCASSLDFDNEQFFGPGTRLTVL.

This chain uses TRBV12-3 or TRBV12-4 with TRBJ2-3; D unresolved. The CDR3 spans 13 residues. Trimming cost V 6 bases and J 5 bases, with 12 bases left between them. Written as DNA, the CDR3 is TGTGCCAGCAGCCTGGACGTTGGAGATACGCAGTATTTT. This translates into CASSLDVGDTQYF.

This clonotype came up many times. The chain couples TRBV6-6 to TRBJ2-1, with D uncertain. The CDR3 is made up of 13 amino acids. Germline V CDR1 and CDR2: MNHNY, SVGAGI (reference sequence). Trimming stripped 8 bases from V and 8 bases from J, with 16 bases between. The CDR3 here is CASVSGPRHEQFF. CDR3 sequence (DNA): TGTGCCAGCGTCTCGGGCCCTAGGCATGAGCAGTTCTTC.

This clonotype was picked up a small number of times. This CDR3 reads CASSSGTGREKLFF. For the CDR3, the DNA is TGTGCCAGCAGCTCCGGGACAGGGCGAGAAAAACTGTTTTTT. The chain combines TRBV7-2 with TRBJ1-4; 9 bases line up with TRBD1. Germline values: CDR1 SGHTA, CDR2 FQGNSA. Trimming took 4 bases from V and 8 from J; bases not matched to a gene: 5. This CDR3 contains 14 residues. Full variable domain (missing parts from reference TRBV7-2 and TRBJ1-4): GAGVSQSPSNKVTEKGKDVELRCDPISGHTALYWYRQSLGQGLEFLIYFQGNSAPDKSGLPSDRFSAERTGGSVSTLTIQRTQQEDSAVYLCASSSGTGREKLFFGSGTQLSVL.

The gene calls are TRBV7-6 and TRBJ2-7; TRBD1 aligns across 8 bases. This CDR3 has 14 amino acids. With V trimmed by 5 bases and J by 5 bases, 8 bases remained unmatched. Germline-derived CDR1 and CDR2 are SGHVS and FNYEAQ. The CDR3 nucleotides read TGTGCCAGCAGCCGGACAGGACAGGGTAACGAGCAGTACTTC. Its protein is CASSRTGQGNEQYF. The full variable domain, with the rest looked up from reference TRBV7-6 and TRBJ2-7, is GAGVSQSPRYKVTKRGQDVALRCDPISGHVSLYWYRQALGQGPEFLTYFNYEAQQDKSGLPNDRFSAERPEGSISTLTIQRTEQRDSAMYRCASSRTGQGNEQYFGPGTRLTVT.

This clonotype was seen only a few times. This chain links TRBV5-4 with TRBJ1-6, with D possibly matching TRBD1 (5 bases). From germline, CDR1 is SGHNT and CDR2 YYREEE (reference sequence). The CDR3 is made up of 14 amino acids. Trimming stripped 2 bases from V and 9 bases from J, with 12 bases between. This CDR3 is CASSFEGISSPLHF. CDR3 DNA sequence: TGTGCCAGCAGCTTTGAGGGGATCAGTTCACCCCTCCACTTT.

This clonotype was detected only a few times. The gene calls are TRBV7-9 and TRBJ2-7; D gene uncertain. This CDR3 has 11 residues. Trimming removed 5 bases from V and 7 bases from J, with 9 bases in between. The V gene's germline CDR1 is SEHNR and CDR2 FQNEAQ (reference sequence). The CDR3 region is CASSVSGEQYF. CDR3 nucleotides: TGTGCCAGCAGCGTTTCGGGTGAGCAGTACTTC.

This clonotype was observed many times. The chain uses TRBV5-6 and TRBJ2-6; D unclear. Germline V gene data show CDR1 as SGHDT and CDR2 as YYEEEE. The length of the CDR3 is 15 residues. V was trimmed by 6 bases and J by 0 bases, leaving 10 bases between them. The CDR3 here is CASKLLFSGANVLTF. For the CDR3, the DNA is TGTGCCAGCAAGTTACTGTTCTCTGGGGCCAACGTCCTGACTTTC. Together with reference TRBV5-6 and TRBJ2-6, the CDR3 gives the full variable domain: DAGVTQSPTHLIKTRGQQVTLRCSPKSGHDTVSWYQQALGQGPQFIFQYYEEEERQRGNFPDRFSGHQFPNYSSELNVNALLLGDSALYLCASKLLFSGANVLTFGAGSRLTVL.

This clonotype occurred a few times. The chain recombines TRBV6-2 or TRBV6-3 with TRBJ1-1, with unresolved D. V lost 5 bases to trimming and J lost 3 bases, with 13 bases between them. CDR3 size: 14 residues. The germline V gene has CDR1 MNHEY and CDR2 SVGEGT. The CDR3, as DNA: TGTGCCAGCAGTCGCCTTTTGGGGTACACTGAAGCTTTCTTT. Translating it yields CASSRLLGYTEAFF.

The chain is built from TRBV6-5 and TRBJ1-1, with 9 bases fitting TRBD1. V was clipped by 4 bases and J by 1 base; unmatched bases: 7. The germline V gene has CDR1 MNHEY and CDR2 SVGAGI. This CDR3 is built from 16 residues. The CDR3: CASSFDRGGRNTEAFF. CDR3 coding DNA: TGTGCCAGCAGTTTCGACAGGGGGGGTCGGAACACTGAAGCTTTCTTT.

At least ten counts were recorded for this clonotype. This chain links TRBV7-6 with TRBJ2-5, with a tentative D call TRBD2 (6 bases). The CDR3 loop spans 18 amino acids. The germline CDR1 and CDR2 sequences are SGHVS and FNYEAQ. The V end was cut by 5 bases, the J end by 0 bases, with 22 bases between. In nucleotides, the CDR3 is TGTGCCAGCAGCGCCGCGACTAGGTTGGTGCTTCACCAAGAGACCCAGTACTTC. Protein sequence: CASSAATRLVLHQETQYF.

The CDR3 nucleotides read TGCGCCAGCAGTCAAGCCAGACCTAATGAAAAACTGTTTTTT. Its protein is CASSQARPNEKLFF. V and J are TRBV23-1 and TRBJ1-4; no definite D call. TRBV23-1 belongs to the ORF category, with a function that is uncertain. Trimming shortened V by 2 bases and J by 3 bases, and 7 bases separated the two germline ends. There are 14 residues in the CDR3.

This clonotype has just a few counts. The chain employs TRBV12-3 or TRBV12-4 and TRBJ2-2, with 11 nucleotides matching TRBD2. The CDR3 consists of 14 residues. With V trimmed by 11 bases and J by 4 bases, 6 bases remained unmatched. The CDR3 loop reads CAALAGEVTGELFF. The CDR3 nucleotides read TGTGCCGCACTAGCGGGAGAAGTCACCGGGGAGCTGTTTTTT.

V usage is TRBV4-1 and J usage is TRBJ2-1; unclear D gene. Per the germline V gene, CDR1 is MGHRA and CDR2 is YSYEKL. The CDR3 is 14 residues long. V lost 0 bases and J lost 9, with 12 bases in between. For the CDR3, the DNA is TGCGCCAGCAGCCAAGAGGAGACGGCCCTTGAGCAGTTCTTC. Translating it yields CASSQEETALEQFF.

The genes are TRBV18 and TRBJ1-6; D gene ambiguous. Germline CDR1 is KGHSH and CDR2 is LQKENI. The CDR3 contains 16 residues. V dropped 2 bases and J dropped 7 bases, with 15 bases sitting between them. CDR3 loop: CASSPSLADANSPLHF. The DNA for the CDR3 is TGTGCCAGCTCACCATCCTTAGCGGACGCGAATTCACCCCTCCACTTT.

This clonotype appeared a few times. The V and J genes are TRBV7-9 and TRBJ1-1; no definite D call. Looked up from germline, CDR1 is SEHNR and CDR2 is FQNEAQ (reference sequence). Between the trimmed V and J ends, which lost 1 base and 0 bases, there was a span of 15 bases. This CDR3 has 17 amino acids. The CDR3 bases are TGTGCCAGCAGCTTAGGTGGACTGTCTTACATGAACACTGAAGCTTTCTTT. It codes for CASSLGGLSYMNTEAFF.

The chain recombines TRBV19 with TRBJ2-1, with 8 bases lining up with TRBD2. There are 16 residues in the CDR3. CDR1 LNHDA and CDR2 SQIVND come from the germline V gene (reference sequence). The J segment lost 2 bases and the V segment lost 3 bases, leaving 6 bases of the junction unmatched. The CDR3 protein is CASSISGTSAYNEQFF. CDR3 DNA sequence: TGTGCCAGTAGTATTTCGGGGACTAGTGCCTACAATGAGCAGTTCTTC.

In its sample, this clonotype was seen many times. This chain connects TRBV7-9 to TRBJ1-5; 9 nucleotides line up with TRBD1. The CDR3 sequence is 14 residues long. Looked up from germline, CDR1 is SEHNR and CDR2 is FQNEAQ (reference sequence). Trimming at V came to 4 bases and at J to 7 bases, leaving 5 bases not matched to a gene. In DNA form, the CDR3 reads TGTGCCAGCAGCTCGGGACAGGGCTACCAGCCCCAGCATTTT. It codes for CASSSGQGYQPQHF.

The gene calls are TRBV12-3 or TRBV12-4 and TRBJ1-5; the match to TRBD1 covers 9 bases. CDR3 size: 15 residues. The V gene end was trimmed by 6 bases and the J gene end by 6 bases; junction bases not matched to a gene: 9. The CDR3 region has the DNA TGTGCCAGCAGAACAACCGGGACAGGGATTCAGCCCCAGCATTTT. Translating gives CASRTTGTGIQPQHF.

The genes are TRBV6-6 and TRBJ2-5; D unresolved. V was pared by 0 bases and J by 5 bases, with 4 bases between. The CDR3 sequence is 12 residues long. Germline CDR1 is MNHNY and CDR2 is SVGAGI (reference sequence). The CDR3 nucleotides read TGTGCCAGCAGTTACTCGACCGAGACCCAGTACTTC. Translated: CASSYSTETQYF.

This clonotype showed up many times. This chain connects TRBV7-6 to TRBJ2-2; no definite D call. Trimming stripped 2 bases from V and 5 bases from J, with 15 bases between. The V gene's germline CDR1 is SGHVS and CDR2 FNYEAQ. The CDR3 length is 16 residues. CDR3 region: CASSLFSHQGTGELFF. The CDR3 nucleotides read TGTGCCAGCAGCTTATTTTCCCATCAAGGGACCGGGGAGCTGTTTTTT.

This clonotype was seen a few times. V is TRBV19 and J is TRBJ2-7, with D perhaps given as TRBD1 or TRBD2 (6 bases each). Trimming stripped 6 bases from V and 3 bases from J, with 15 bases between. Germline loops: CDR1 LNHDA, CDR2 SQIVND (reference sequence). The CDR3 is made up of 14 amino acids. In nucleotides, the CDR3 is TGTGCCAGTAGCTACGCCGAGGGGGGCTACGAGCAGTACTTC. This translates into CASSYAEGGYEQYF.

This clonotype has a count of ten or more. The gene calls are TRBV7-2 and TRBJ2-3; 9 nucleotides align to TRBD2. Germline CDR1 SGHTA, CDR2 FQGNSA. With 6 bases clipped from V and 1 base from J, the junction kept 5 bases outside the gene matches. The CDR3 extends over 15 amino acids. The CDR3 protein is CASSRQRGGTDTQYF. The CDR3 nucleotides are TGTGCCAGCAGTCGCCAGCGGGGGGGCACAGATACGCAGTATTTT.

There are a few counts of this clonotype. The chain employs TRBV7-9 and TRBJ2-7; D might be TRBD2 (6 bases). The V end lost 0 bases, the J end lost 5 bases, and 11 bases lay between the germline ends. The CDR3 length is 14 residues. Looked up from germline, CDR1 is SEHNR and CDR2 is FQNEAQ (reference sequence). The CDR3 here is CASSLAGGSDEQYF. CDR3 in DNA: TGTGCCAGCAGCTTAGCGGGAGGATCCGACGAGCAGTACTTC.

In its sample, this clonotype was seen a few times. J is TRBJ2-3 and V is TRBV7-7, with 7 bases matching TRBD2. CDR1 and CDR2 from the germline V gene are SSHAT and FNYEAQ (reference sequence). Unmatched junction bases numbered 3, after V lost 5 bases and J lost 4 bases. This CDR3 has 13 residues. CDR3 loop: CASSRGEADTQYF. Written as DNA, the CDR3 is TGTGCCAGCAGCCGGGGGGAAGCAGATACGCAGTATTTT.

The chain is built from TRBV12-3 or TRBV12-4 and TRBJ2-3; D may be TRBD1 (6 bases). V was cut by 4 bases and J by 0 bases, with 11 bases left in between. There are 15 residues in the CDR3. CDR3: CASSSQGGSTDTQYF. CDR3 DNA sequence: TGTGCCAGCAGTTCACAAGGGGGTAGCACAGATACGCAGTATTTT.

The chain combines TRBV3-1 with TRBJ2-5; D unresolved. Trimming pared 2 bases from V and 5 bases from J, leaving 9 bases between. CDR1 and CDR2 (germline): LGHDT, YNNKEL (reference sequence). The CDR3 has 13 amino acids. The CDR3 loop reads CASSQRSEETQYF. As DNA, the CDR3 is TGTGCCAGCAGCCAAAGGAGCGAGGAGACCCAGTACTTC.